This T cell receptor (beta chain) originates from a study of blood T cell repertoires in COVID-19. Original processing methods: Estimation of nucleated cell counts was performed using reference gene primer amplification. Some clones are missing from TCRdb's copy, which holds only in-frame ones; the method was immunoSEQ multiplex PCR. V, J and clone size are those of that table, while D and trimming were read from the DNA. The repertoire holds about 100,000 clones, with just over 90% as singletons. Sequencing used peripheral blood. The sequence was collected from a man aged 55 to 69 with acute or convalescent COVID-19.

This CDR3 is CASSLDQNTEAFF. CDR3 in DNA: TGCGCCAGCAGCTTGGATCAGAACACTGAAGCTTTCTTT. The chain uses TRBV5-1 and TRBJ1-1; D gene ambiguous. The CDR3 length is 13 residues. V lost 0 bases and J 1 base, leaving 4 bases between the germline ends. CDR1 and CDR2 (germline): SGHRS, YFSETQ. Together with reference TRBV5-1 and TRBJ1-1, the CDR3 gives the full variable domain: KAGVTQTPRYLIKTRGQQVTLSCSPISGHRSVSWYQQTPGQGLQFLFEYFSETQRNKGNFPGRFSGRQFSNSRSEMNVSTLELGDSALYLCASSLDQNTEAFFGQGTRLTVV.